This TCR beta chain was identified in a study of blood T cell repertoires in COVID-19. The protocol was immunoSEQ multiplex PCR, while the TCRdb copy is restricted to in-frame clones and leaves out a portion. The data show around 94,000 clones, 75% to 90% seen once. Germline CDR1 reads LNHDA; CDR2 reads SQIVND (reference sequence). The CDR3 has 14 residues. The V end lost 5 bases, the J end lost 0 bases, and 10 bases lay between the germline ends. The material sequenced was peripheral blood. The J gene is TRBJ1-1, the V gene TRBV19, with unresolved D. The receptor was derived from a woman between 50 and 59 years old with COVID-19, enrolled during active disease. This CDR3 reads CASSSSVMNTEAFF. CDR3 DNA sequence: TGTGCCAGTAGTTCGAGCGTCATGAACACTGAAGCTTTCTTT.